One and the same sample provided the 3 T cell receptor beta chains below, sequenced in a study of blood T cell repertoires in COVID-19. TCRdb's table, derived via immunoSEQ multiplex PCR, lists solely in-frame clones and lacks some. The sample has about 410,000 clones; 75% to 90% are singletons. The sample comprised peripheral blood. The receptors were sampled from a woman in her 30s with active or convalescent COVID-19.

This chain connects TRBV7-9 to TRBJ2-2; 10 bases line up with TRBD2. In germline, CDR1 is SEHNR, CDR2 FQNEAQ (reference sequence). The junction had 10 bases not matched to a gene; V was cut back by 11 bases and J by 1 base. There are 16 residues in the CDR3. Written as DNA, the CDR3 is TGTGCCGAAAACGGGGGACTAGCGTTGAACACCGGGGAGCTGTTTTTT. Its translation: CAENGGLALNTGELFF.

The chain links TRBV7-9 to TRBJ1-1; D is uncertain. Germline CDR1 is SEHNR and CDR2 is FQNEAQ (reference sequence). The CDR3 contains 15 residues. Trimming took 1 base from V and 1 from J, leaving 10 bases between them. The CDR3 protein is CASSLEPPPNTEAFF. The CDR3 coding sequence is TGTGCCAGCAGCTTAGAGCCCCCTCCGAACACTGAAGCTTTCTTT.

The chain carries TRBV4-1 and TRBJ1-2, with 11 positions matching TRBD1. V was pared by 0 bases and J by 4 bases, with 4 bases of the junction left unmatched. The V gene's germline CDR1 is MGHRA and CDR2 YSYEKL. The CDR3 loop spans 16 amino acids. CDR3 sequence reads: CASSQDSGTGGYGYTF. The CDR3 DNA sequence: TGCGCCAGCAGCCAAGATTCGGGGACAGGGGGCTATGGCTACACCTTC.